These 6 T cell receptor beta chains came from one sample sequenced in a study of blood T cell repertoires in COVID-19. Repertoires were generated with immunoSEQ multiplex PCR, while TCRdb's copy carries only in-frame clones and drops some. Here the sample spans about 280,000 clones, 87% being singletons. Material: PBMCs or T cells enriched from blood (not recorded which). These TCRs come from a woman between 40 and 55 years old who had recovered from COVID-19.

The CDR3 region is CASSVEYEGTDTQYF. In DNA, the CDR3 is TGTGCCAGCAGTGTCGAATACGAGGGCACAGATACGCAGTATTTT. The gene calls are TRBV2 and TRBJ2-3; D gene uncertain. Germline V lookup: CDR1 SNHLY, CDR2 FYNNEI. The length of the CDR3 is 15 residues. Deletions cut 4 bases from V and 1 base from J, with 12 bases between.

The chain joins TRBV19 to TRBJ1-2; no clear D gene. The CDR3 loop spans 14 amino acids. Germline V gene sequence: CDR1 LNHDA, CDR2 SQIVND (reference sequence). Trimming removed 7 bases from V and 0 bases from J, with 12 bases in between. CDR3 in amino acids: CASKSEPANYGYTF. The CDR3 nucleotides read TGTGCCAGTAAAAGCGAGCCCGCTAACTATGGCTACACCTTC.

The chain carries TRBV4-1 and TRBJ2-4; D remains unclear. Looked up from germline, CDR1 is MGHRA and CDR2 is YSYEKL. Trimming left V 1 base short and J 3 bases short, with 10 bases between. The CDR3 spans 15 residues. The CDR3 DNA reads as TGCGCCAGCAGCCAAGTCCAGATAAACAAAAACATTCAGTACTTC. As protein: CASSQVQINKNIQYF.

The chain uses TRBV15 and TRBJ2-1, with D maybe TRBD2 (5 bases). There are 17 residues in the CDR3. The germline V gene has CDR1 LNHNV and CDR2 YYDKDF (reference sequence). V lost 2 bases, J lost 9 bases, and 23 bases lay in between. This chain's CDR3 is CATSRSAGEFVLSEQFF. DNA for the CDR3: TGTGCCACCAGCAGATCCGCCGGGGAGTTCGTACTTAGTGAGCAGTTCTTC.

The rearrangement links TRBV7-2 to TRBJ2-5; 7 bases map to TRBD2. Germline V gene sequence: CDR1 SGHTA, CDR2 FQGNSA. The CDR3 is made up of 15 amino acids. V was pared by 3 bases and J by 2 bases, with 6 bases of the junction left unmatched. CDR3 sequence reads: CASSFMGAGQETQYF. CDR3 bases: TGTGCCAGCAGCTTTATGGGAGCGGGACAAGAGACCCAGTACTTC.

The rearrangement joins TRBV18 to TRBJ1-1, with 8 bases lining up with TRBD1. The CDR3 runs to 15 residues. After removal of 3 bases from V and 2 bases from J, the junction contained 5 bases not matched to a gene. CDR1 and CDR2 (germline): KGHSH, LQKENI. The CDR3 bases are TGTGCCAGCTCACCGCGTGGGACAGGCAACACTGAAGCTTTCTTT. The encoded protein is CASSPRGTGNTEAFF.